This TCR beta chain originates from a study of blood T cell repertoires in COVID-19. As for the study in general: Both acute and convalescent COVID-19 samples were obtained from the United States, Italy and Spain.

One Seattle source followed patients from active infection through their disease course. Under the authors' procedure: Amplification from reference gene primers served as the basis for estimated nucleated cell counts. Clones were sequenced by immunoSEQ multiplex PCR, and TCRdb holds only the in-frame ones, with some missing. From that table come the V and J calls and clone size; the DNA was used to work out D and trimming. The data hold about 170,000 clones, with approximately 85% observed a single time. Germline values: CDR1 MNHEY, CDR2 SVGEGT. The CDR3 consists of 15 residues. J lost 2 bases, V lost 5 bases, and 7 bases had no gene match.

This clonotype originated in a woman older than 75 with COVID-19, enrolled during active disease. Sample: peripheral blood. The chain recombines TRBV6-2 or TRBV6-3 with TRBJ2-3; 7 nucleotides agree with TRBD2. This chain's CDR3 is CASSRRDYYTDTQYF. The CDR3 DNA sequence: TGTGCCAGCAGTCGCCGGGACTACTACACAGATACGCAGTATTTT.